This TCR beta chain stems from a study of graft-versus-host responses after intestinal transplantation. Study summary: Recipients across the board were started on anti-thymocyte globulin induction, then kept on tacrolimus and steroids for two to three years. Points from the study as a whole: Recipient marrow held GvH clones, some first seen in ileum or blood.

The germline gives CDR1 SNHLY, CDR2 FYNNEI. V lost 2 bases and J lost 3, with 11 bases in between. The CDR3 spans 14 residues. TCRdb's table, derived via immunoSEQ multiplex PCR, lists solely in-frame clones and lacks some. The sample shows about 90,000 clones, roughly nine tenths of them seen only once. Notes on this clone: Its antigen is undetermined.

This TCR was recovered from a human donor who received an intestinal transplant. Sequencing was performed on unstimulated CD8+ T cells sorted from spleen or lymph node cells, taken before intestinal transplant. The V and J genes are TRBV2 and TRBJ2-7, with a tentative D call TRBD1 (5 bases). This CDR3 reads CASSELTASYEQYF. CDR3 sequence (DNA): TGTGCCAGCAGTGAACTGACAGCCAGCTACGAGCAGTACTTC.